The 8 T cell receptor beta chains reported below all come from one sample, sequenced in a study of technical replicates of blood from a few donors (TCRdb year 2017). The library was prepared using the immunoSEQ multiplex PCR assay. In its TCRdb copy, this immuneACCESS table keeps in-frame sequences only and misses some clones. Where compared with another copy, unresolved V genes explain less than half of these, and the others have no known cause. The sample contains fewer than 85,000 clones, roughly 94% of them found a single time. The top ten clonotypes cover roughly 0.25% of the sample. Material: T cells isolated from PBMCs. The receptor source for this set is a human donor in good health.

The CDR3 loop is CASSLVGTGVNEQFF. CDR3 nucleotide sequence: TGCGCCAGCAGCTTGGTTGGCACAGGGGTAAATGAGCAGTTCTTC. V is TRBV5-1 and J is TRBJ2-1, with 7 bases identical to TRBD1. Looked up from germline, CDR1 is SGHRS and CDR2 is YFSETQ. This CDR3 comprises 15 residues. Trimming took 0 bases from V and 7 from J; bases not matched to a gene: 7.

This clone was counted once. The chain links TRBV29-1 to TRBJ2-6; weak D call: TRBD1 (5 bases). Trimming removed 2 bases from V and 0 bases from J, with 11 bases in between. Germline lookup yields CDR1 SQVTM and CDR2 ANQGSEA. The CDR3 spans 16 residues. As DNA, the CDR3 is TGCAGCGTTGAACTGGGGCCAAGCTCTGGGGCCAACGTCCTGACTTTC. Its protein is CSVELGPSSGANVLTF.

The V gene is TRBV30, the J gene TRBJ2-7, with D possibly being TRBD2 (6 bases). The V end was cut by 1 base, the J end by 5 bases, with 15 bases between. Germline V CDR1 and CDR2: GTSNPN, SVGIG (reference sequence). This CDR3 spans 14 amino acids. The CDR3 loop is CAWSGGASGDEQYF. The CDR3 bases are TGTGCCTGGAGTGGTGGGGCGTCGGGAGACGAGCAGTACTTC.

This sequence joins TRBV19 and TRBJ1-1; 7 bases line up with TRBD1. The CDR3 sequence is 16 residues long. Germline V gene sequence: CDR1 LNHDA, CDR2 SQIVND (reference sequence). Trimming cost V 1 base and J 1 base; bases outside gene matches: 6. The CDR3 sequence: CASSIVYQGGNTEAFF. The CDR3 bases are TGTGCCAGTAGTATAGTGTACCAGGGGGGGAACACTGAAGCTTTCTTT.

This clone was detected only once. The V gene is TRBV28, the J gene TRBJ2-1; 7 positions agree with TRBD1. This CDR3 is built from 14 residues. J was trimmed by 3 bases and V by 4 bases; bases with no gene match: 3. From germline, CDR1 is MDHEN and CDR2 SYDVKM. In DNA form, the CDR3 reads TGTGCCAGCAGTTGGGGGACAGTCTACAATGAGCAGTTCTTC. Amino acid sequence: CASSWGTVYNEQFF.

This chain uses TRBV27 with TRBJ2-7, with 14 bases aligning to TRBD2. The CDR3 length is 15 residues. Germline CDR1 is MNHEY and CDR2 is SMNVEV (reference sequence). V trimming: 3 bases; J trimming: 5 bases; junction bases outside the gene matches: 3. CDR3 sequence (DNA): TGTGCCAGCAGTTTGGGGACTAGCGGGGGCAACGAGCAGTACTTC. Translation: CASSLGTSGGNEQYF.

The chain couples TRBV7-9 to TRBJ1-3; weak D call: TRBD1 (5 bases). CDR3 length equals 17 residues. The germline V gene has CDR1 SEHNR and CDR2 FQNEAQ (reference sequence). V lost 5 bases, J lost 0 bases, and 17 bases lay in between. The CDR3 nucleotides are TGTGCCAGCAGCACTGCTAGGACACACCGCTCTGGAAACACCATATATTTT. Translating it yields CASSTARTHRSGNTIYF.

In its sample, this clone was seen once. The chain combines TRBV12-5 with TRBJ1-5; D call uncertain. Trimming stripped 4 bases from V and 0 bases from J, with 13 bases between. This CDR3 has 16 amino acids. Germline V gives CDR1 LGHNT, CDR2 FRNRAP. In DNA form, the CDR3 reads TGTGCTAGTGGTTCCTTTTCGGTTTATAGCAATCAGCCCCAGCATTTT. It encodes CASGSFSVYSNQPQHF.